This TCR beta chain came from a study of blood T cells in healthy people across ages. The CDR3 totals 15 residues. The ends lost 6 bases at V and 9 bases at J; junction bases unmatched: 17. Germline loops: CDR1 DFQATT, CDR2 SNEGSKA (reference sequence). The authors ran a second PCR of 7 to 11 cycles using a sample-barcoded 5' primer and a J-beta primer mix. Paired-end reads containing CDR3 totaled no fewer than 3 million for each sample. TCRdb passed the 5' RACE reads through MiXCR, listing each CDR3 protein once. This sample has around 690,000 distinct CDR3 sequences, with roughly 50% found just once. Broader study findings: More naive CD4+ cells and higher diversity were found in long-lived than in aged donors. Measured against age, TCR beta diversity per million T cells decreased in a roughly linear manner.

Researchers isolated at least 7 million PBMCs per sample. Regarding this clonotype: Antigen unknown.

V usage is TRBV20-1 and J usage is TRBJ1-5; 7 nucleotides align to TRBD1. The specimen sequenced was blood. The receptor was derived from a man aged 55 to 70 in good health. CDR3 nucleotide sequence: TGCAGTGCCGAGAATGGAGGGGGCGGGATTCGGCCCCAGCATTTT. Protein sequence: CSAENGGGGIRPQHF.